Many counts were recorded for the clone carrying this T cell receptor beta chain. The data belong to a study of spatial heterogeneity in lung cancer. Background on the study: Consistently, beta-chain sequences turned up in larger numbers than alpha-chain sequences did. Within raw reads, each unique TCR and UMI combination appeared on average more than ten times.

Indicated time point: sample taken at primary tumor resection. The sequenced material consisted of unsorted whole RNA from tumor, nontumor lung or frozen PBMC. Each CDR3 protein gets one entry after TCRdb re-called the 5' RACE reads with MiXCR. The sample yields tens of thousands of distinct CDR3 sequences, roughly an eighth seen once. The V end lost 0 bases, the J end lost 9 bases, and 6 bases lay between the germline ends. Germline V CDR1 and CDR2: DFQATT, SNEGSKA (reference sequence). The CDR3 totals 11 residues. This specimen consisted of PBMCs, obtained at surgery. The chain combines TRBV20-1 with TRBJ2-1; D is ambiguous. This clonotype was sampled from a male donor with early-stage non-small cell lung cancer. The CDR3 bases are TGCAGTGCTAGAGATCCGGGTGAGCAGTTCTTC. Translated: CSARDPGEQFF.